The entry below describes one TCR beta chain. The use of a sample-barcoded 5' primer and a J-beta primer mix characterized a second PCR of roughly 6 to 11 cycles. MiXCR was run by TCRdb on the 5' RACE reads, yielding one entry per CDR3 protein. Of fewer than 700,000 distinct CDR3 sequences listed, 35% to 50% are singletons. This sample is part of a study of blood T cells in healthy people across ages. Specimen: blood. The origin of this receptor is a man older than 75 in good health.

The CDR3: CASSWLPAGGTDTQYF. CDR3 DNA: TGTGCCAGCAGTTGGCTTCCTGCGGGGGGGACAGATACGCAGTATTTT. V usage is TRBV7-2 and J usage is TRBJ2-3; 9 bases line up with TRBD2. Germline assignment: CDR1 SGHTA and CDR2 FQGNSA. This CDR3 is 16 amino acids long. The trim removed 6 bases at V and 3 bases at J, leaving 10 bases unmatched.